These 19 T cell receptor beta chains were sequenced from one sample in a study of blood T cell repertoires in COVID-19. The table came from immunoSEQ multiplex PCR; TCRdb's copy has only in-frame clones and leaves some out. The data hold 60,000 to 75,000 clones, with about 90% observed a single time. Material for sequencing was peripheral blood. These receptors came from a man aged 55 to 70 with acute or convalescent COVID-19.

This clone was observed once. The rearrangement joins TRBV6-6 to TRBJ2-1; D is uncertain. V gave up 7 bases and J gave up 8 bases, with 12 bases separating them. The germline V gene has CDR1 MNHNY and CDR2 SVGAGI (reference sequence). This CDR3 region has 12 residues. CDR3 bases: TGTGCCAGCACCTACGGTCCGTATGAGCAGTTCTTC. This gives the protein CASTYGPYEQFF.

The chain carries TRBV7-2 and TRBJ2-2; weak D call: TRBD2 (6 bases). Germline values: CDR1 SGHTA, CDR2 FQGNSA. There are 15 residues in the CDR3. With 3 bases removed from V and 4 bases from J, the gap between germline ends came to 12 bases. CDR3 amino acids: CASSLGRRGTGELFF. CDR3 nucleotides: TGTGCCAGCAGCTTGGGGAGGAGGGGCACCGGGGAGCTGTTTTTT.

This sequence joins TRBV11-2 and TRBJ2-3, with 10 bases fitting TRBD2. J was trimmed by 0 bases and V by 5 bases; bases with no gene match: 5. Germline V gene sequence: CDR1 SGHAT, CDR2 FQNNGV. The CDR3 has 16 residues. CDR3 amino acids: CASSQNSGGSTDTQYF. CDR3 nucleotides: TGTGCCAGCAGCCAGAATAGCGGGGGGAGCACAGATACGCAGTATTTT.

This clone was seen once. The CDR3 bases are TGTGCCTGGAACCGGGGGACCGGTAATGAAAAACTGTTTTTT. This sequence encodes CAWNRGTGNEKLFF. This rearrangement joins TRBV30 to TRBJ1-4; TRBD1 might be the D (5 bases). Germline values: CDR1 GTSNPN, CDR2 SVGIG (reference sequence). The CDR3 runs 14 residues. Trimming left V 4 bases short and J 4 bases short, with 13 bases between.

This chain links TRBV27 with TRBJ1-2; the D gene is possibly TRBD1 (6 bases). Germline CDR1 and CDR2: MNHEY and SMNVEV (reference sequence). The germline V and J ends were trimmed by 5 bases and 4 bases, with 17 bases remaining between them. The CDR3 is made up of 15 amino acids. CDR3 nucleotides: TGTGCCAGCAGTACCCGGGACAAGCCGGGCTATGGCTACACCTTC. It yields the protein CASSTRDKPGYGYTF.

This clone turned up a few times. Other DNA sequences in the same sample also yield this CDR3. This chain joins TRBV25-1 and TRBJ1-1, with D maybe TRBD1 (6 bases). Germline V lookup: CDR1 MGHDK, CDR2 SYGVNS. V was cut by 4 bases and J by 0 bases, with 9 bases left in between. The CDR3 contains 14 residues. CDR3 DNA sequence: TGTGCCAGCAGTGTGACAGGCATGAACACTGAAGCTTTCTTT. Translating it yields CASSVTGMNTEAFF.

DNA for the CDR3: TGTGCCAGCAGCTTGGATACTAGCTCAGAGTACTTC. This sequence encodes CASSLDTSSEYF. This chain connects TRBV5-4 to TRBJ2-7; possibly TRBD2 for D (6 bases). Germline V gene sequence: CDR1 SGHNT, CDR2 YYREEE (reference sequence). V was trimmed by 0 bases and J by 11 bases, leaving 12 bases between them. The CDR3 covers 12 residues.

V usage is TRBV7-2 and J usage is TRBJ2-7; no reliable D call. The CDR3 is 15 amino acids. From germline, CDR1 is SGHTA and CDR2 FQGNSA. The V end was cut by 1 base, the J end by 2 bases, with 12 bases between. The CDR3 sequence is CASSLGGGTPYEQYF. The CDR3, as DNA: TGTGCCAGCAGCTTAGGAGGCGGTACGCCCTACGAGCAGTACTTC.

J is TRBJ1-1 and V is TRBV5-4; D is possibly TRBD1 (5 bases). V dropped 2 bases and J dropped 10 bases, with 15 bases sitting between them. The CDR3 is 13 residues long. Germline CDR1 and CDR2: SGHNT and YYREEE (reference sequence). The CDR3 DNA reads as TGTGCCAGCAGCTTTCTGGGCGTAGGGGTAGCTTTCTTT. It is translated as CASSFLGVGVAFF.

The V gene is TRBV3-1 (or the pseudogene TRBV3-2), the J gene TRBJ1-6; 7 bases align to TRBD1. Trimming at V came to 4 bases and at J to 11 bases, leaving 14 bases not matched to a gene. The CDR3 covers 16 residues. Germline V lookup: CDR1 LGHDT, CDR2 YNNKEL (reference sequence). The CDR3 is CASSRGGQAFWAPLHF. The CDR3 bases are TGTGCCAGCAGCCGAGGAGGACAGGCCTTTTGGGCACCCCTCCACTTT.

V is TRBV27 and J is TRBJ1-1; D gene uncertain. The V and J ends lost 3 bases and 11 bases respectively, with 19 bases between them. The germline CDR1 and CDR2 sequences are MNHEY and SMNVEV (reference sequence). This CDR3 comprises 14 residues. For the CDR3, the DNA is TGTGCCAGCAGTTTTGGTCCGGGGAGGGTTGAGGCTTTCTTT. Its translation is CASSFGPGRVEAFF.

The CDR3 protein is CASSPAAGIDTEAFF. CDR3 nucleotides: TGTGCCAGCTCACCGGCGGCAGGGATAGACACTGAAGCTTTCTTT. The J gene is TRBJ1-1, the V gene TRBV18, with D tentatively TRBD1 (5 bases). The length of the CDR3 is 15 residues. CDR1 KGHSH and CDR2 LQKENI come from the germline V gene. Trimming cost V 3 bases and J 3 bases, with 14 bases left between them.

This clone was found a few times. This sequence joins TRBV6-2 or TRBV6-3 and TRBJ1-5; 7 bases match TRBD1. Germline assignment: CDR1 MNHEY and CDR2 SVGEGT. V shed 5 bases, J shed 2 bases, and the junction held 6 bases outside the gene matches. The CDR3 contains 15 residues. The CDR3 spells CASSDDRVRNQPQHF. The CDR3 DNA follows: TGTGCCAGCAGTGATGACAGGGTCCGCAATCAGCCCCAGCATTTT.

The chain combines TRBV7-9 with TRBJ2-7; 7 bases fit TRBD2. The V segment lost 3 bases and the J segment 0 bases; nucleotides outside the gene matches: 5. The CDR3 runs 15 residues. CDR1 and CDR2 from the germline V gene are SEHNR and FQNEAQ (reference sequence). The CDR3 coding sequence is TGTGCCAGCAGCTTTCTAGCGGCGACCTCCTACGAGCAGTACTTC. Its protein product is CASSFLAATSYEQYF.

This chain joins TRBV21-1 and TRBJ1-5; the listed D gene, TRBD1, was not tested against the DNA. TRBV21-1 is a pseudogene. The length of the CDR3 is 17 residues. CDR3 in DNA: TGTGCCAGCAGCCATCAGGGACAGGGTTTTAGAAATCAGCCCCAGCATTTT. This codes for CASSHQGQGFRNQPQHF.

The J gene is TRBJ2-1, the V gene TRBV18; 9 bases map to TRBD2. The germline CDR1 and CDR2 sequences are KGHSH and LQKENI. The V gene end was trimmed by 2 bases and the J gene end by 5 bases; junction bases not matched to a gene: 7. This CDR3 region has 16 residues. In DNA, the CDR3 is TGTGCCAGCTCACCATGGGCTAGCGGGGTTAACAATGAGCAGTTCTTC. Amino acids: CASSPWASGVNNEQFF.

V usage is TRBV12-3 or TRBV12-4 and J usage is TRBJ2-1, with TRBD1 identical over 8 bases. The trim removed 7 bases at V and 9 bases at J, leaving 5 bases unmatched. There are 12 residues in the CDR3. This CDR3 is CASTLTGVEQFF. The CDR3 coding sequence is TGTGCCAGCACTTTGACAGGGGTTGAGCAGTTCTTC.

The rearrangement joins TRBV18 to TRBJ1-2; 8 bases align to TRBD1. The germline V gene encodes CDR1 KGHSH and CDR2 LQKENI. The J segment lost 10 bases and the V segment lost 2 bases, leaving 3 bases of the junction unmatched. The CDR3 extends over 12 amino acids. The CDR3: CASSPGQGAYTF. CDR3 nucleotide sequence: TGTGCCAGCTCACCAGGTCAGGGGGCCTACACCTTC.

V and J are TRBV9 and TRBJ1-2, with 9 positions matching TRBD1. The germline CDR1 and CDR2 sequences are SGDLS and YYNGEE. This CDR3 has 14 residues. The junction had 7 bases not matched to a gene; V was cut back by 3 bases and J by 7 bases. CDR3 amino acids: CASSAEQGAVGYTF. The CDR3 DNA reads as TGTGCCAGCAGCGCCGAACAGGGGGCAGTTGGCTACACCTTC.